The 17 T cell receptor beta chains below all came from one sample that was sequenced in a study of OX40 agonist ivuxolimab in advanced cancers. Profiling relied on immunoSEQ multiplex PCR, and the TCRdb table lists in-frame clones only, not all of them. The sample includes 150,000 to 180,000 clones, 85% to 95% of them seen just once. Material: CD4+ or CD8+ T cells sorted from blood, obtained in a trial of the OX40 agonist ivuxolimab. The receptors here all came from an adult with an advanced solid tumor such as melanoma, head and neck, liver or kidney cancer.

The CDR3 nucleotides are TGTGCCAGCAGCTTACGGGGCAACCCTAGCAATCAGCCCCAGCATTTT. This gives the protein CASSLRGNPSNQPQHF. The chain joins TRBV7-8 to TRBJ1-5; possibly TRBD1 for D (5 bases). The CDR3 has 16 amino acids. Germline V gives CDR1 SGHVS, CDR2 FQNEAQ. V was clipped by 2 bases and J by 0 bases, with 11 bases between them.

The rearrangement uses TRBV9 and TRBJ2-5, with no clear D. The CDR3 totals 16 residues. V was shortened by 0 bases and J by 5 bases, with 17 bases between the two germline ends. Germline loops: CDR1 SGDLS, CDR2 YYNGEE. CDR3: CASSVGATNSWETQYF. The CDR3, as DNA: TGTGCCAGCAGCGTAGGCGCCACAAACAGCTGGGAGACCCAGTACTTC.

This chain joins TRBV28 and TRBJ2-1, with D tentatively TRBD1 (5 bases). Trimming left V 6 bases short and J 3 bases short, with 12 bases between. CDR1 is MDHEN, CDR2 SYDVKM, per germline. The CDR3 runs to 14 residues. Written as DNA, the CDR3 is TGTGCCAGCAGGCTTTTAGGACACTACAATGAGCAGTTCTTC. This codes for CASRLLGHYNEQFF. The full variable domain, completed using reference TRBV28 and TRBJ2-1, is DVKVTQSSRYLVKRTGEKVFLECVQDMDHENMFWYRQDPGLGLRLIYFSYDVKMKEKGDIPEGYSVSREKKERFSLILESASTNQTSMYLCASRLLGHYNEQFFGPGTRLTVL.

The chain carries TRBV11-2 and TRBJ1-6; D call uncertain. Trimming took 5 bases from V and 10 from J, leaving 12 bases between them. The CDR3 has 13 amino acids. Germline V gene lookup returns CDR1 SGHAT and CDR2 FQNNGV. CDR3: CASSPSRQSPLHF. CDR3 bases: TGTGCCAGCAGCCCCAGTCGGCAGTCACCCCTCCACTTT.

This clone was recorded once. V and J are TRBV2 and TRBJ1-4; D is ambiguous. Deletions cut 4 bases from V and 0 bases from J, with 9 bases between. The CDR3 covers 15 residues. CDR1 is SNHLY and CDR2 is FYNNEI in the germline V gene. CDR3 amino acids: CASSVAEATNEKLFF. Written as DNA, the CDR3 is TGTGCCAGCAGTGTCGCTGAAGCAACTAATGAAAAACTGTTTTTT.

The CDR3, as DNA: TGCAGCGTTGAAAGGCAGGGTTGGGATGGCTACACCTTC. Its translation: CSVERQGWDGYTF. The chain combines TRBV29-1 with TRBJ1-2, with D possibly being TRBD1 (5 bases). This CDR3 region has 13 residues. The V end lost 2 bases, the J end lost 6 bases, and 13 bases lay between the germline ends. CDR1 and CDR2 from the germline V gene are SQVTM and ANQGSEA.

The rearrangement links TRBV28 to TRBJ1-2; 8 bases agree with TRBD1. The V gene end was trimmed by 7 bases and the J gene end by 8 bases; junction bases not matched to a gene: 18. The germline V gene has CDR1 MDHEN and CDR2 SYDVKM. This CDR3 is 16 amino acids long. In DNA form, the CDR3 reads TGTGCCAGCAACCTCCTCTACAGGGGGGGCGGAAGGGGCTACACCTTC. Translated, it gives CASNLLYRGGGRGYTF.

This chain links TRBV13 with TRBJ1-3; D not resolved. The CDR3 runs to 16 residues. CDR1 PRHDT and CDR2 FYEKMQ come from the germline V gene (reference sequence). V gave up 2 bases and J gave up 0 bases, with 11 bases separating them. The CDR3 DNA is TGTGCCAGCAGCTTACCCCGAGCCAGCTCTGGAAACACCATATATTTT. This encodes CASSLPRASSGNTIYF.

This clone was recorded only once. V is TRBV29-1 and J is TRBJ1-1, with TRBD1 identical over 7 bases. V gave up 7 bases and J gave up 1 base; unmatched junction bases: 3. This CDR3 region has 12 residues. Germline assignment: CDR1 SQVTM and CDR2 ANQGSEA. CDR3 region: CSARQGNTEAFF. CDR3 bases: TGCAGCGCCCGACAGGGGAACACTGAAGCTTTCTTT.

The V gene is TRBV9, the J gene TRBJ2-2; 13 bases are shared with TRBD2. This CDR3 is built from 15 residues. Losses at the gene ends were 4 bases for V and 6 bases for J; bases not matched to a gene: 3. CDR1 is SGDLS, CDR2 YYNGEE, per germline. The CDR3 DNA reads as TGTGCCAGCAGCACTAGCGGGGGGGCCCCCGGGGAGCTGTTTTTT. Translation: CASSTSGGAPGELFF.

The chain uses TRBV28 and TRBJ1-1; 9 bases agree with TRBD1. Germline V gives CDR1 MDHEN, CDR2 SYDVKM. After removal of 4 bases from V and 7 bases from J, the junction contained 13 bases not matched to a gene. This CDR3 contains 16 residues. The CDR3 sequence is CASSSYGQGSLGEAFF. The CDR3 DNA reads as TGTGCCAGCAGTTCCTACGGACAGGGGAGTTTAGGTGAAGCTTTCTTT.

CDR3 protein: CASSYYSDGRGDTQYF. CDR3 sequence (DNA): TGTGCCAGCAGTTACTACAGCGACGGGCGAGGAGATACGCAGTATTTT. The chain has TRBV6-5 and TRBJ2-3; D gene unclear. This CDR3 has 16 amino acids. V gave up 1 base and J gave up 5 bases, with 16 bases separating them. Per the germline V gene, CDR1 is MNHEY and CDR2 is SVGAGI.

The chain carries TRBV19 and TRBJ2-3, with 9 nucleotides matching TRBD2. There are 17 residues in the CDR3. J lost 4 bases, V lost 4 bases, and 12 bases had no gene match. The germline V gene encodes CDR1 LNHDA and CDR2 SQIVND (reference sequence). CDR3 loop: CASSKPGLAGGADTQYF. The CDR3 DNA reads TGTGCCAGTAGTAAACCGGGACTAGCAGGGGGGGCAGATACGCAGTATTTT.

The V call is TRBV7-2, the J call TRBJ2-2; the D is unclear. Germline V CDR1 and CDR2: SGHTA, FQGNSA. CDR3 length equals 12 residues. Trimming removed 6 bases from V and 7 bases from J, with 9 bases in between. In DNA, the CDR3 is TGTGCCAGCAGTTCACTTATCGGGGAGCTGTTTTTT. Its translation is CASSSLIGELFF.

The CDR3 DNA sequence: TGTGCCAGCAGGGATCAGAGATCGGGTAACACTGAAGCTTTCTTT. Amino acid sequence: CASRDQRSGNTEAFF. V usage is TRBV7-2 and J usage is TRBJ1-1; D call uncertain. In germline, CDR1 is SGHTA, CDR2 FQGNSA. The V gene lost 6 bases and the J gene lost 2 bases, with 16 bases spanning the gap. The length of the CDR3 is 15 residues.

This CDR3 reads CASSQSGDYTEAFF. CDR3 coding DNA: TGCGCCAGCAGTCAATCCGGGGATTACACTGAAGCTTTCTTT. This sequence joins TRBV23-1 and TRBJ1-1; D remains unclear. TRBV23-1 is designated an ORF whose function remains uncertain. CDR3 length: 14 residues. V was trimmed by 0 bases and J by 3 bases, leaving 8 bases between them.

The rearrangement uses TRBV29-1 and TRBJ2-5; 8 bases fit TRBD2. Germline assignment: CDR1 SQVTM and CDR2 ANQGSEA. This CDR3 has 14 residues. V lost 1 base, J lost 5 bases, and 6 bases stayed unmatched. The CDR3 spells CSVEVRGLGETQYF. CDR3 nucleotide sequence: TGCAGCGTTGAAGTTAGGGGACTAGGGGAGACCCAGTACTTC.